This T cell receptor (beta chain) was captured in a study of CD8 T cells in ankylosing spondylitis. Study outcomes and limitations: A number of the motif variants had already been described in reactive arthritis synovial fluid and blood.

This clonotype was recorded many times. The antigen is unknown. Library preparation for TCR beta used quantitative 5'-RACE with molecular barcodes. TCRdb re-called the 5' RACE reads through MiXCR, storing one row per CDR3 protein. Altogether around 250,000 distinct CDR3 sequences are present, 18% being singletons, with the ten largest covering roughly a third. The CDR3 runs to 15 residues. V gave up 4 bases and J gave up 3 bases; unmatched junction bases: 8. The source is a male donor with ankylosing spondylitis or in good health (not recorded which). V is TRBV12-3 or TRBV12-4 and J is TRBJ2-7, with TRBD2 matching over 8 bases. Specimen: blood, either unsorted or a sorted T cell fraction (not recorded which). The CDR3 sequence: CASSSVGGGIYEQYF. CDR3 DNA: TGTGCCAGCAGTTCAGTTGGCGGGGGGATCTACGAGCAGTACTTC.